Below, 28 T cell receptor beta chains from the same sample are listed, as sequenced in a study of T cell clones after liver transplantation. Assay: immunoSEQ multiplex PCR; the TCRdb copy retains only in-frame clones and omits some. This sample has about 99,000 clones, with 82% found just once. The sample was CD4+ T cells from blood, taken before liver transplant. The receptors come from a human donor who received a liver transplant.

The chain uses TRBV9 and TRBJ2-1; the match to TRBD1 covers 9 bases. Germline V gives CDR1 SGDLS, CDR2 YYNGEE. Losses at the gene ends were 6 bases for V and 6 bases for J; bases not matched to a gene: 7. The CDR3 consists of 14 residues. The CDR3 nucleotides are TGTGCCAGCACACCGGGACAGGGATTCAATGAGCAGTTCTTC. Translation: CASTPGQGFNEQFF.

V gene TRBV5-5 combines with J gene TRBJ1-2; D may be TRBD1 (5 bases). This CDR3 has 16 residues. V was clipped by 4 bases and J by 4 bases, with 20 bases between them. CDR1 is SGHKS and CDR2 is YYEKEE in the germline V gene (reference sequence). CDR3 bases: TGTGCCAGCAGCGCGGAACAGGAACCAGGCATCTATGGCTACACCTTC. Its translation is CASSAEQEPGIYGYTF.

This clone was observed once. This sequence joins TRBV7-2 and TRBJ2-7; 9 nucleotides match TRBD2. The CDR3 consists of 15 residues. The V segment lost 5 bases and the J segment 3 bases; nucleotides outside the gene matches: 8. CDR1 and CDR2 (germline): SGHTA, FQGNSA. CDR3 loop: CASSAQRGAGYEQYF. The CDR3 DNA sequence: TGTGCCAGCAGCGCTCAGCGGGGGGCCGGCTACGAGCAGTACTTC.

J is TRBJ2-1 and V is TRBV11-2; D perhaps matches TRBD1 (5 bases). The CDR3 has 14 residues. V lost 1 base to trimming and J lost 9 bases, with 13 bases between them. Germline CDR1 and CDR2: SGHAT and FQNNGV. The CDR3: CASSLVPGLFEQFF. The CDR3 DNA is TGTGCCAGCAGCTTAGTCCCAGGGTTGTTTGAGCAGTTCTTC. Full variable domain (rest looked up from reference TRBV11-2 and TRBJ2-1): EAGVAQSPRYKIIEKRQSVAFWCNPISGHATLYWYQQILGQGPKLLIQFQNNGVVDDSQLPKDRFSAERLKGVDSTLKIQPAKLEDSAVYLCASSLVPGLFEQFFGPGTRLTVL.

V gene TRBV18 combines with J gene TRBJ2-7; 8 nucleotides agree with TRBD2. Trimming cost V 3 bases and J 3 bases; bases outside gene matches: 7. This CDR3 is built from 15 residues. Germline-derived CDR1 and CDR2 are KGHSH and LQKENI. Here the CDR3 reads CASSPEAGDGYEQYF. CDR3 nucleotide sequence: TGTGCCAGCTCACCGGAAGCGGGAGACGGCTACGAGCAGTACTTC.

The chain couples TRBV27 to TRBJ2-2; D is unresolved. The CDR3 contains 14 residues. The V and J ends lost 4 bases and 4 bases respectively, with 10 bases between them. The germline CDR1 and CDR2 sequences are MNHEY and SMNVEV (reference sequence). CDR3 region: CASSWHSSTGELFF. DNA for the CDR3: TGTGCCAGCAGTTGGCACTCATCCACCGGGGAGCTGTTTTTT.

CDR3 nucleotides: TGTGCTAGTGGTTTGGTACGGGGCAGAGGAAAGGGTGGCTACACCTTC. It is translated as CASGLVRGRGKGGYTF. The chain employs TRBV12-5 and TRBJ1-2; maybe TRBD1 (5 bases). V was cut by 0 bases and J by 7 bases, with 18 bases left in between. Germline V gene lookup returns CDR1 LGHNT and CDR2 FRNRAP. The length of the CDR3 is 16 residues.

J is TRBJ2-7 and V is TRBV14; the D is unclear. Germline lookup yields CDR1 SGHDN and CDR2 FVKESK. The CDR3 contains 11 residues. The V and J ends lost 4 bases and 6 bases respectively, with 7 bases between them. The CDR3 protein is CASSLEREQYF. The CDR3 DNA is TGTGCCAGCAGCCTTGAGCGCGAGCAGTACTTC.

The chain carries TRBV28 and TRBJ1-6; no clear D gene. V was clipped by 1 base and J by 10 bases, with 14 bases between them. The CDR3 loop spans 15 amino acids. Looked up from germline, CDR1 is MDHEN and CDR2 is SYDVKM. The CDR3 loop is CASSLYGGPKSPLHF. The CDR3 nucleotides read TGTGCCAGCAGTTTATATGGAGGGCCGAAATCACCCCTCCACTTT.

The chain has TRBV7-9 and TRBJ2-5; D remains unclear. Trimming stripped 5 bases from V and 9 bases from J, with 13 bases between. The germline gives CDR1 SEHNR, CDR2 FQNEAQ (reference sequence). The CDR3 length is 12 residues. The CDR3 is CASSPLTKAQYF. CDR3 coding DNA: TGTGCCAGCAGCCCCCTTACCAAGGCCCAGTACTTC. Supplemented by reference TRBV7-9 and TRBJ2-5, the full variable domain reads DTGVSQNPRHKITKRGQNVTFRCDPISEHNRLYWYRQTLGQGPEFLTYFQNEAQLEKSRLLSDRFSAERPKGSFSTLEIQRTEQGDSAMYLCASSPLTKAQYFGPGTRLLVL.

This chain uses TRBV16 with TRBJ1-1; a possible D gene is TRBD1 (5 bases). The V end was cut by 11 bases, the J end by 0 bases, with 16 bases between. Germline V lookup: CDR1 KGHSY, CDR2 FQNENV. This CDR3 is built from 14 residues. The CDR3 region is CAVGDGQMNTEAFF. CDR3 sequence (DNA): TGTGCCGTTGGGGACGGCCAAATGAACACTGAAGCTTTCTTT.

The CDR3 is CASRSSGGATDTQYF. The CDR3 nucleotides are TGTGCCAGCAGGTCTAGCGGGGGGGCCACAGATACGCAGTATTTT. This sequence joins TRBV6-6 and TRBJ2-3, with TRBD2 identical over 12 bases. The germline V gene has CDR1 MNHNY and CDR2 SVGAGI (reference sequence). The CDR3 is 15 amino acids. V shed 6 bases and J 2 bases; nucleotides not matched to a gene: 3.

This chain links TRBV13 with TRBJ1-2, with no clear D. The CDR3 extends over 14 amino acids. With 5 bases removed from V and 2 bases from J, the gap between germline ends came to 12 bases. Germline CDR1 is PRHDT and CDR2 is FYEKMQ (reference sequence). CDR3 DNA sequence: TGTGCCAGCAGCGCCCGGGCTTTAAACTATGGCTACACCTTC. Protein product: CASSARALNYGYTF.

The chain carries TRBV13 and TRBJ2-1; TRBD2 agrees at 8 bases. The CDR3 runs 15 residues. V was pared by 2 bases and J by 15 bases, with 15 bases of the junction left unmatched. Germline CDR1 PRHDT, CDR2 FYEKMQ (reference sequence). Here the CDR3 reads CASSLRAPLAVSPFF. CDR3 in DNA: TGTGCCAGCAGCTTAAGGGCCCCACTAGCGGTGTCGCCGTTCTTC.

This clone was detected many times. The V call is TRBV5-1, the J call TRBJ2-1; 12 nucleotides agree with TRBD2. Per germline, CDR1 SGHRS and CDR2 YFSETQ. This CDR3 contains 15 residues. V lost 5 bases to trimming and J lost 12 bases; unmatched junction nucleotides: 12. CDR3 in DNA: TGCGCCAGCAGGCCTTCGACTAGCGGGGGAATGTGGCAGTTCTTC. Amino acid sequence: CASRPSTSGGMWQFF.

The rearrangement joins TRBV6-1 to TRBJ2-1, with D hard to call. The CDR3 length is 13 residues. V dropped 4 bases and J dropped 8 bases, with 12 bases sitting between them. Germline V gene data show CDR1 as MNHNS and CDR2 as SASEGT. In nucleotides, the CDR3 is TGTGCCAGCAGTGCGTCCCTGTTCGATGAGCAGTTCTTC. Translating it yields CASSASLFDEQFF.

This clone has a handful of counts. The gene calls are TRBV5-1 and TRBJ2-1, with 8 bases lining up with TRBD2. V gave up 0 bases and J gave up 2 bases; unmatched junction bases: 4. CDR1 and CDR2 (germline): SGHRS, YFSETQ. The CDR3 is made up of 16 amino acids. CDR3 residues: CASSLGGGGPYNEQFF. In DNA form, the CDR3 reads TGCGCCAGCAGCTTGGGTGGCGGGGGGCCCTACAATGAGCAGTTCTTC.

The rearrangement joins TRBV9 to TRBJ2-3, with TRBD2 identical over 10 bases. The CDR3 runs to 17 residues. The V segment lost 0 bases and the J segment 1 base; nucleotides outside the gene matches: 5. CDR1 is SGDLS and CDR2 is YYNGEE in the germline V gene. As DNA, the CDR3 is TGTGCCAGCAGCGTAGCTCTAGCGGGGGTCCGCACAGATACGCAGTATTTT. It specifies CASSVALAGVRTDTQYF.

The CDR3 region is CASSLMGSSTDTQYF. The DNA of the CDR3 is TGTGCCAGCAGTTTAATGGGTTCTAGCACAGATACGCAGTATTTT. V is TRBV27 and J is TRBJ2-3, with D uncertain. Germline V gives CDR1 MNHEY, CDR2 SMNVEV (reference sequence). CDR3 length: 15 residues. V shed 2 bases and J shed 0 bases, with 9 bases lying between them.

CDR3 protein: CASSLAARAETQYF. The CDR3 nucleotides are TGTGCCAGCAGCTTGGCTGCCAGGGCCGAGACCCAGTACTTC. The chain combines TRBV5-6 with TRBJ2-5; TRBD1 is a possible D gene (5 bases). CDR1 SGHDT and CDR2 YYEEEE come from the germline V gene. Trimming removed 0 bases from V and 5 bases from J, with 11 bases in between. The CDR3 totals 14 residues.

The chain recombines TRBV27 with TRBJ2-2, with 13 bases aligning to TRBD2. This CDR3 region has 17 residues. CDR1 and CDR2 from the germline V gene are MNHEY and SMNVEV (reference sequence). V lost 9 bases to trimming and J lost 4 bases; unmatched junction nucleotides: 11. CDR3 in DNA: TGTGCCAGTCACAAAACTAGCGGGAGGGCCTCCACCGGGGAGCTGTTTTTT. Translating it yields CASHKTSGRASTGELFF.

V usage is TRBV7-3 and J usage is TRBJ1-1, with D tentatively TRBD1 (5 bases). CDR3 length: 15 amino acids. V shed 3 bases and J shed 1 base, with 12 bases lying between them. The V gene's germline CDR1 is SGHTA and CDR2 FQGTGA. Here the CDR3 reads CASSFRPGGNTEAFF. The CDR3, as DNA: TGTGCCAGCAGCTTCCGCCCCGGGGGGAACACTGAAGCTTTCTTT.

This clone was seen just once. The rearrangement joins TRBV28 to TRBJ1-5; possibly TRBD1 for D (6 bases). Germline loops: CDR1 MDHEN, CDR2 SYDVKM. Trimming cost V 6 bases and J 6 bases, with 15 bases left between them. The CDR3 sequence is 14 residues long. DNA for the CDR3: TGTGCCAGCAGCACAACGGGGGGCAGTCAGCCCCAGCATTTT. This encodes CASSTTGGSQPQHF.

The chain recombines TRBV6-5 with TRBJ1-1, with TRBD1 matching 11 bases. There are 15 residues in the CDR3. Germline assignment: CDR1 MNHEY and CDR2 SVGAGI. The V segment lost 6 bases and the J segment 1 base; nucleotides outside the gene matches: 4. CDR3 sequence (DNA): TGTGCCAGCAGGGGACAGGGGGAGGCGAACACTGAAGCTTTCTTT. It specifies CASRGQGEANTEAFF.

This clone appeared a few times. This chain connects TRBV4-2 to TRBJ1-6; no reliable D call. V gave up 0 bases and J gave up 7 bases, with 4 bases separating them. Germline V lookup: CDR1 LGHNA, CDR2 YNFKEQ. The CDR3 extends over 13 amino acids. CDR3 sequence reads: CASSQEGNSPLHF. The CDR3 nucleotides are TGTGCCAGCAGCCAAGAAGGAAATTCACCCCTCCACTTT.

This clone was detected only a few times. This chain links TRBV6-5 with TRBJ2-3; D may be TRBD2 (6 bases). This CDR3 region has 15 residues. CDR1 MNHEY and CDR2 SVGAGI come from the germline V gene. Trimming left V 8 bases short and J 6 bases short, with 21 bases between. For the CDR3, the DNA is TGTGCCAGCTCCAGCCGAGTGCGGGGATCGGATACGCAGTATTTT. Translated, it gives CASSSRVRGSDTQYF.

The chain uses TRBV12-2 and TRBJ1-1; the D call in the table, TRBD1, was not verified against the DNA. TRBV12-2 is noted as a pseudogene. The CDR3 contains 15 residues. The CDR3 loop reads CASRLRTARRAEAFF. CDR3 sequence (DNA): TGTGCAAGTCGCTTGCGGACAGCCCGACGAGCCGAAGCTTTCTTT.

DNA for the CDR3: TGCGCCAGCAGCTCCCCAGGGGGAGGGACTACCGGGGAGCTGTTTTTT. It specifies CASSSPGGGTTGELFF. This chain uses TRBV4-1 with TRBJ2-2; D tentatively reads TRBD1 or TRBD2 (7 bases each). V shed 5 bases and J shed 5 bases, with 18 bases lying between them. Germline CDR1 reads MGHRA; CDR2 reads YSYEKL. The CDR3 runs 16 residues.